The 12 T cell receptor beta chains in this list originate from one sample, sequenced in a study of graft-versus-host responses after intestinal transplantation. Antigens for these TCRs are unknown. Repertoires were generated with immunoSEQ multiplex PCR, while TCRdb's copy carries only in-frame clones and drops some. Of about 86,000 clones in the sample, around 90% were seen once. Sample: unstimulated CD4+ T cells sorted from spleen or lymph node cells, taken before transplant. These receptors were taken from a human donor who was the organ donor for an intestinal transplant.

CDR3 protein: CASSPTLQGAGTDTQYF. CDR3 nucleotide sequence: TGTGCCAGCAGCCCGACACTTCAGGGGGCCGGGACAGATACGCAGTATTTT. The chain couples TRBV5-6 to TRBJ2-3; 8 bases line up with TRBD1. The V gene's germline CDR1 is SGHDT and CDR2 YYEEEE. CDR3 size: 17 residues. Trimming took 4 bases from V and 3 from J; bases not matched to a gene: 13.

The chain employs TRBV19 and TRBJ2-2, with TRBD2 matching 7 bases. Per germline, CDR1 LNHDA and CDR2 SQIVND (reference sequence). J was trimmed by 1 base and V by 1 base; bases with no gene match: 0. The CDR3 runs to 15 residues. CDR3 protein: CASSIGGGNTGELFF. DNA for the CDR3: TGTGCCAGTAGTATAGGGGGGGGGAACACCGGGGAGCTGTTTTTT.

This clone was recorded once. The rearrangement links TRBV11-2 to TRBJ2-7; 8 nucleotides match TRBD2. The CDR3 runs 15 residues. The junction had 9 bases not matched to a gene; V was cut back by 5 bases and J by 3 bases. Germline V gene data show CDR1 as SGHAT and CDR2 as FQNNGV. The CDR3 DNA is TGTGCCAGCAGCACCCGGACTAGCCCCTTCTACGAGCAGTACTTC. This codes for CASSTRTSPFYEQYF.

A single count supports this clone. V is TRBV5-4 and J is TRBJ2-3; 9 bases align to TRBD2. The junction had 11 bases not matched to a gene; V was cut back by 0 bases and J by 6 bases. This CDR3 is 17 amino acids long. Germline V CDR1 and CDR2: SGHNT, YYREEE (reference sequence). The CDR3 DNA is TGTGCCAGCAGCTTGGGGGTTTTCAGCGGGGGGTCGGATACGCAGTATTTT. Translating it yields CASSLGVFSGGSDTQYF.

V gene TRBV6-1 combines with J gene TRBJ2-5; no clear D. The J call is in doubt because the DNA end fits TRBJ2-7 better. The CDR3 is 14 amino acids. Per the germline V gene, CDR1 is MNHNS and CDR2 is SASEGT. CDR3 sequence (DNA): TGTGCCAGCAGTGAACTAGATTTGAGGAACGAGCAGTACTTC. This encodes CASSELDLRNEQYF.

This chain uses TRBV4-3 with TRBJ1-5, with 8 bases lining up with TRBD1. This CDR3 region has 16 residues. V dropped 0 bases and J dropped 11; count of bases not matched to a gene: 12. Germline V lookup: CDR1 LGHNA, CDR2 YSLEER. The CDR3: CASSQDPGQGVGSQHF. The CDR3 coding sequence is TGCGCCAGCAGCCAAGATCCCGGACAGGGCGTTGGGTCCCAGCATTTT.

V is TRBV30 and J is TRBJ2-3; 10 nucleotides match TRBD2. With 2 bases clipped from V and 1 base from J, the junction kept 0 bases outside the gene matches. Per germline, CDR1 GTSNPN and CDR2 SVGIG (reference sequence). The CDR3 runs 14 residues. CDR3 protein: CAWSTSGGTDTQYF. DNA for the CDR3: TGTGCCTGGAGTACTAGCGGGGGCACAGATACGCAGTATTTT.

The chain couples TRBV13 to TRBJ1-1, with 7 bases that match TRBD1. Germline lookup yields CDR1 PRHDT and CDR2 FYEKMQ (reference sequence). This CDR3 has 15 residues. Trimming removed 5 bases from V and 0 bases from J; junction bases left unmatched: 6. The CDR3 DNA reads as TGTGCCAGCAGCAGGGAACAGGGGATGAACACTGAAGCTTTCTTT. Its translation: CASSREQGMNTEAFF.

The rearrangement uses TRBV7-2 and TRBJ1-2, with 12 bases fitting TRBD1. The CDR3 runs 15 residues. The J segment lost 7 bases and the V segment lost 4 bases, leaving 7 bases of the junction unmatched. Germline V gene data show CDR1 as SGHTA and CDR2 as FQGNSA. The DNA for the CDR3 is TGTGCCAGCAGCTATAGGGGGACAGGGGGCTTTGGCTACACCTTC. Amino acid sequence: CASSYRGTGGFGYTF.

J is TRBJ2-7 and V is TRBV5-1, with 8 bases that match TRBD1. Germline V gene lookup returns CDR1 SGHRS and CDR2 YFSETQ. V shed 3 bases and J 1 base; nucleotides not matched to a gene: 9. The CDR3 sequence is 16 residues long. The DNA for the CDR3 is TGCGCCAGCAGCTCCGGACAGGGCCCCCAATCCTACGAGCAGTACTTC. It specifies CASSSGQGPQSYEQYF.

V and J are TRBV7-3 and TRBJ2-5; the match to TRBD1 covers 10 bases. This CDR3 is 18 amino acids long. The junction had 16 bases not matched to a gene; V was cut back by 4 bases and J by 5 bases. The germline gives CDR1 SGHTA, CDR2 FQGTGA. The CDR3 nucleotides are TGTGCCAGCAGCTCCCCCTCCGGGACAGGGGAGATAGTGGAGACCCAGTACTTC. This codes for CASSSPSGTGEIVETQYF.

The chain combines TRBV6-4 with TRBJ2-2, with TRBD1 as a possible D gene (6 bases). The CDR3 consists of 13 residues. The germline V gene encodes CDR1 MRHNA and CDR2 SNTAGT. The V and J ends lost 3 bases and 8 bases respectively, with 10 bases between them. The CDR3 is CASSEETGGELFF. CDR3 nucleotides: TGTGCCAGCAGTGAGGAGACAGGAGGGGAGCTGTTTTTT.